The T cell receptor (beta chain) described here comes from a study of blood T cells in healthy people across ages (dated by TCRdb to the mid-2010s). For the wider study: In model experiments, template switching captured about one uniquely barcoded TCR beta cDNA molecule for every two T cells. The study measured age-related changes in TCR beta repertoire diversity using deep sequencing normalized with unique cDNA molecular identifiers. Four age groups were formed from the donors: young (average approximately 16 years), middle-aged (approximately 39), aged (roughly 59) and long-lived (82). To avoid experimental bias, donors of different ages were distributed randomly across sequencing lanes. The study analyzed two additional independent replicas of 1 million unique cDNA reads from the same blood draw for two donors, one aged 18 to 30 and one aged 80 or older. Beyond this particular receptor, the publication reports: As age increased, observed TCR beta diversity per million T cells dropped in a roughly linear way, and a significant reduction was already evident by age 40. Because profiling used bulk unsorted PBMCs, naive and antigen-experienced compartments could not be compared conclusively. The percentage of naive T cells measured by flow cytometry correlated strongly with observed TCR beta diversity. Compared with the aged group, more naive CD4+ T cells, fewer expanded clones and increased TCR diversity were shown by the long-lived group, suggesting age selection. Estimates of total diversity based on one million sequenced T cells were regarded as lower bounds and as underestimates. Because donor CMV infection status was unknown, age-related changes in expanded clonotypes were potentially confounded.

CDR1 and CDR2 are read off the germline V gene (reference sequence) as DFQATT and SNEGSKA. V is shortened by 0 bases, J by 7 bases, and the region joining them spans 12 bases. The CDR3 goes from the cysteine to the phenylalanine over 13 residues. This entry keeps only the CDR3 DNA: 39 bases, framed from base 1. The donors were about 40 Caucasian individuals from Russia, aged about 6 to 100 years, who were systemically healthy. Each donor gave 8.5 to 10 milliliters of peripheral blood, collected into EDTA-treated Vacutainer tubes. Ficoll-Paque density-gradient centrifugation was used to isolate PBMCs, with at least 6.5 million per sample. Trizol reagent was used to extract total RNA from PBMCs, with at least 5.5 micrograms per sample. Naive CD45RAhigh/CD27high T cell percentages were measured by flow cytometry on a PBMC aliquot from every donor. For this clonotype: This clone's antigen is unknown. Base qualities are not at hand, and no much larger clone is one base apart.

To prepare the library, 5' RACE was applied. TCRdb lists the instrument as Illumina HiSeq 2500. A second roughly 6 to 12 cycle PCR used a sample-barcoded 5' primer and a J-beta primer mix. Each TCR beta cDNA molecule received a unique molecular identifier from a template-switch 5' adaptor carrying 12 random nucleotides. At least 2.5 million CDR3-containing paired-end reads were obtained from each sample. All of the RNA was converted into first-strand cDNA using the Mint cDNA synthesis kit, with a TRBC-specific oligonucleotide serving as the primer. All cDNA was treated with uracil-DNA glycosylase and then went through a first 18-cycle PCR with the universal primers M1SS and BC2_uni_R. In the paper's pipeline: Normalization of each sample was performed by random selection of 1 million high-quality reads, each carrying a distinct molecular identifier. Instead of being binned into consensus sequences, reads with shared molecular identifiers were discarded. CDR3 identification, clonotype clustering and error correction used MiTCR with a Q25 quality threshold and the strictest error-elimination algorithm. Lower-bound total TCR beta diversity was estimated with a nonparametric unseen species model using Euler transformation. The public sequencing data were trimmed at Q25 with fastp and processed into clonotypes with MiXCR by TCRdb, which kept only in-frame beta chains. Rows with one shared CDR3 protein collapse into an entry with the most common genes and DNA. The V and J calls, along with clone size, are taken from TCRdb and not from the paper's own processing. The sample table holds roughly 1.7 million distinct CDR3 sequences, of which about 35% were seen once. About 11% of the sample is taken by the ten largest.

The chain is encoded by TRBV20-1 joined to TRBJ1-2; the D gene remains uncertain. The material sequenced was blood. This sequence was found in a woman in her twenties or thirties in good health. Here is the DNA: TGCAGTGCTAGAGATCGGCTGCTATTTGGCTACACCTTC. It codes for CSARDRLLFGYTF.